The source of this TCR beta chain is a study of long-term antiretroviral therapy in people with HIV (dated 2022 in TCRdb). Regarding the study in general: Collection of the earliest samples took place about a decade ahead of the 2015 WHO recommendation for immediate ART, at a time when ART was typically delayed until CD4 counts fell. Of the approximately 30 participants with HIV, ten to eleven were female. A total of roughly 200 cryopreserved PBMC samples came from approximately 30 adults with confirmed HIV infection and were collected serially over a mean of roughly six years (range 1-12). No cross-contamination during QIAcube processing was shown when test extractions of a monoclonal T-cell line were performed alongside approximately 32 polyclonal samples. This retrospective serial study examined whether starting ART and sustained HIV suppression were associated with changes in the composition and diversity of the TRB repertoire in peripheral blood.

The immunoSEQ hsTCRB v3.0 assay was used at survey level resolution to sequence the TRB variable region. The targeted TRB sequencing depth was roughly 40,000-55,000 T-cell genomes per sample. Pooled TRB libraries were sequenced on an Illumina MiSeq with a v3 150-cycle kit. The original pipeline was this. Repertoire analysis was run in R within a reproducible Nextflow workflow that covered QC, data transformation and analysis. LymphoSeq2, an R package for AIRR-Seq data exploration, was used to implement custom analyses. A handful of samples that yielded fewer than 5000 total TRB sequences were excluded, so that 150 to 200 HIV repertoires were analyzed. Of the approximately 190 retained HIV repertoires, under 65 were collected before and roughly 130 after ART initiation. Repertoires were downsampled to 5000 TRB nucleotide sequences, with summary statistics averaged over 100 downsampling iterations. TRB sequences were retained for analysis only if CDR3 regions of at least seven amino acids were present. Diversity was measured with a Shannon entropy-derived clonality score and the Gini coefficient. In the repertoire networks, any two of the top 5000 CDR3 amino acid sequences were linked whenever the two sequences differed by an edit distance of one. For TRB CDR3 amino acid sequences, GLIPH2 was used to predict antigen specificity groups and MHC restriction. To flag known CMV, EBV, HIV or tissue antigen associations, CDR3 amino acid sequences were matched against VDJdb and McPAS-TCR. Pre-ART, post-ART and control groups were compared with Wilcoxon signed-rank tests and Holm-Bonferroni correction. Entries here come from immuneACCESS through TCRdb and include only in-frame sequences with V and J called. Some clones fail to appear in such tables; in the studies checked, an unresolved V gene covers under half of the shortfall, and the cause of the remainder is unknown. From that table come the V and J calls and clone size; the DNA was used to work out D and trimming. Across this sample there are about 17,000 clones, with less than 85% seen only once. Jointly, the top ten make up 7.5% to 9% of the sample.

Inclusion was restricted to participants for whom at least one PBMC sample before ART initiation and at least two post-ART samples were available. Treatment was received in the United States of America by all participants with HIV. Before DNA extraction, cryopreserved samples of roughly 0.9-11 million PBMC were thawed and washed. At the time of the earliest PBMC sample, participants with HIV were aged between roughly 20 and 60 years. PBMC samples were contributed by each participant from 1-4 timepoints before ART initiation and 2-8 timepoints after ART initiation, with a median of 7 samples. Serial HIV viral load, CD4+ T-cell count, ART history and demographic data were obtained for every participant. Using a Qiagen kit on a QIAcube, genomic DNA was extracted from unsorted PBMC, with samples processed in batches of 12. CDR3 length: 17 amino acids, cysteine to phenylalanine. Solely the CDR3 DNA is kept, with 51 bases framed from the first base. Relative to germline, V is 0 bases shorter and J is 2 bases shorter, with 15 bases between their ends. The germline V gene encodes CDR1 LGHNA and CDR2 YSLEER.

Here is what the overall study found, with its caveats: HIV repertoires had narrower CDR3 length ranges than controls, and the network structure suggested an antigen-experienced repertoire that shifted only slightly toward naive after ART. Inferences about post-ART repertoire changes were limited because no data were available on ART adherence, viral resistance or therapy changes. Expanded TRB clones identified before ART initiation dominated the repertoire across all time points, though the dominance fluctuated and decreased in many PLHIV after ART. Since PBMC availability was limited, sequencing covered only the TCR beta chain, with no alpha chain pairing. Because pre-ART samples had limited cell numbers, profiling was done on unsorted PBMC rather than on sorted CD4+ and CD8+ T cells. The samples were dated from about 2003 to 2018, and the ART regimens that were used may be less effective than current ART regimens. Starting ART was linked to a significant rise in TRB diversity, yet even after long-term ART the diversity remained significantly lower than in transplant donor controls.

Details on this clone: Its specific antigen is unknown. No much larger clone exists at a distance of one base, and base qualities are not known.

The sequencing here drew on unsorted PBMCs, taken at the start of antiretroviral therapy. This receptor was identified in a man aged 25-45 years with HIV. Recombination linked TRBV4-3 to TRBJ2-3; the D gene cannot be named for sure. The nucleotide sequence reads TGCGCCAGCAGCCAAGATTGGCGAGAAGTGTCCACAGATACGCAGTATTTT. Its translation is CASSQDWREVSTDTQYF.